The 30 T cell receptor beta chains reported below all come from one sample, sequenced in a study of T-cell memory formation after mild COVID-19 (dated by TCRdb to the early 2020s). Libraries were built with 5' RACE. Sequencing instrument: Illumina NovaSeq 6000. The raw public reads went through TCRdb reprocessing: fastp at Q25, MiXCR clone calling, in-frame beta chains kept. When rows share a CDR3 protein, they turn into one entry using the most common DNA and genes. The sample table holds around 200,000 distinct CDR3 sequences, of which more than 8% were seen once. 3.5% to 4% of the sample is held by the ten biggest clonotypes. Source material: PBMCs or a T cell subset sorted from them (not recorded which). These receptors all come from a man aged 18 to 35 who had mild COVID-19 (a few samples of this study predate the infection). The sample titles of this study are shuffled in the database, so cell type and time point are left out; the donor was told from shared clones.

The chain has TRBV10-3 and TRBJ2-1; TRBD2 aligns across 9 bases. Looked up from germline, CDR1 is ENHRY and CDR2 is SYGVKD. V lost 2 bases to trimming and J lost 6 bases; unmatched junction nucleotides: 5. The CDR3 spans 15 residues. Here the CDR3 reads CAISEQAGGSNEQFF. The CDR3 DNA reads TGTGCCATCAGTGAGCAAGCGGGGGGCAGCAATGAGCAGTTCTTC.

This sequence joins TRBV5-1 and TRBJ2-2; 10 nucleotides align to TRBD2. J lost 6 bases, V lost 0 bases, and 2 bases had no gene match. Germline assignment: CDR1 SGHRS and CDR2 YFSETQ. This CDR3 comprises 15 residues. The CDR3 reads CASSLERGGPGELFF. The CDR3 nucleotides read TGCGCCAGCAGCTTGGAGCGGGGGGGCCCCGGGGAGCTGTTTTTT.

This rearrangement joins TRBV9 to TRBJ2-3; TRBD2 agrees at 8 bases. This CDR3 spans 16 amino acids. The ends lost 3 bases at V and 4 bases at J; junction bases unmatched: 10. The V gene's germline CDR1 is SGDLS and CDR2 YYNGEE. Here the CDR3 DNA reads TGTGCCAGCAGCGCGACCGCGGGGGGCCCGGCAGATACGCAGTATTTT. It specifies CASSATAGGPADTQYF.

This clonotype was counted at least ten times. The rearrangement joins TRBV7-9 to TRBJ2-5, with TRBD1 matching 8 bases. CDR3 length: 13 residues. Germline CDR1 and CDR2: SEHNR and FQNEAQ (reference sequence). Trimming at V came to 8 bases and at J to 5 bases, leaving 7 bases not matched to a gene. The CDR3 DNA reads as TGTGCCAGCGCCCAGGCAGGGGGCGAGACCCAGTACTTC. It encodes CASAQAGGETQYF.

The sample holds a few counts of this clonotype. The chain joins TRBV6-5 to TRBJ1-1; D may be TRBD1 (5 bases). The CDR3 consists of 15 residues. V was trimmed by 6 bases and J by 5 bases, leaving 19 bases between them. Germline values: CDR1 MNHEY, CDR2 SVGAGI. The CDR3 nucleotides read TGTGCCAGCAGCATACAGGAACCAAAGGGTACTGAAGCTTTCTTT. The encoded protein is CASSIQEPKGTEAFF.

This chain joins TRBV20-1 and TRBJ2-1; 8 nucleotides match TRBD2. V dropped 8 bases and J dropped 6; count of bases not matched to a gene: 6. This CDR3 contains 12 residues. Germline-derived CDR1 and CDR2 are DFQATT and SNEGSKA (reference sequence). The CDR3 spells CSLREGLNEQFF. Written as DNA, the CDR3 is TGCAGTCTTCGGGAGGGCCTCAATGAGCAGTTCTTC.

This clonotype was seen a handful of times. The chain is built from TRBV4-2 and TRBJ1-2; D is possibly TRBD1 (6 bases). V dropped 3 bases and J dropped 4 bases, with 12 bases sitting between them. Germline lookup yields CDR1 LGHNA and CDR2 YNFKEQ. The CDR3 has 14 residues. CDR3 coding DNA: TGTGCCAGCAGCCAGGCTGGGGGGCCCTATGGCTACACCTTC. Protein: CASSQAGGPYGYTF.

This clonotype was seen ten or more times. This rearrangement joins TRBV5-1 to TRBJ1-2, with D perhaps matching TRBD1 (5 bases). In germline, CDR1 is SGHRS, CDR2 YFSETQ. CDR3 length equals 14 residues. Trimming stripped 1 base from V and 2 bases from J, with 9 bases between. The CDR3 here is CASSLSPGNYGYTF. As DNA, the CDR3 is TGCGCCAGCAGCTTGTCCCCAGGGAACTATGGCTACACCTTC.

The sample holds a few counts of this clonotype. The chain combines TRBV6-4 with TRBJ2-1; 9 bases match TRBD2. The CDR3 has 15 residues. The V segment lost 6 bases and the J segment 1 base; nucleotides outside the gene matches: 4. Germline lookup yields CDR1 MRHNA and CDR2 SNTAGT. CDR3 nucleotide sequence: TGTGCCAGCAGCAAGCTAGCGGGGTCCTACAATGAGCAGTTCTTC. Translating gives CASSKLAGSYNEQFF.

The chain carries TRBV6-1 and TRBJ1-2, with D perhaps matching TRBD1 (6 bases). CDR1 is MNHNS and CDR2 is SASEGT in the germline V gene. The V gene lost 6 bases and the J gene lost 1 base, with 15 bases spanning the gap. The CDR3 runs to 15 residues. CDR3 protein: CASSPGGAGNYGYTF. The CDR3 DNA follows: TGTGCCAGCAGCCCCGGGGGGGCCGGTAACTATGGCTACACCTTC.

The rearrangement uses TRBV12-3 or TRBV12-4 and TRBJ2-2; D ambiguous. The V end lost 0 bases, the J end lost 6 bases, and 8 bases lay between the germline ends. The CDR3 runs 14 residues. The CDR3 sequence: CASSLALGSGELFF. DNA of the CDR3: TGTGCCAGCAGTTTAGCGTTGGGGTCCGGGGAGCTGTTTTTT.

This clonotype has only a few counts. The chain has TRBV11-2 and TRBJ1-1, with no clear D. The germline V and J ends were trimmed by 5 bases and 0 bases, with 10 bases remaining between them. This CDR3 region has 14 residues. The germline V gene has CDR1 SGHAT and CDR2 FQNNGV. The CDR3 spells CASSPLRMNTEAFF. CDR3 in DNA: TGTGCCAGCAGCCCCCTGCGAATGAACACTGAAGCTTTCTTT. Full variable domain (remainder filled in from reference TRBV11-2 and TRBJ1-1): EAGVAQSPRYKIIEKRQSVAFWCNPISGHATLYWYQQILGQGPKLLIQFQNNGVVDDSQLPKDRFSAERLKGVDSTLKIQPAKLEDSAVYLCASSPLRMNTEAFFGQGTRLTVV.

In DNA, the CDR3 is TGCAGTGCTAGGGATCCGGGACTTAGCTCCTACAATGAGCAGTTCTTC. The encoded protein is CSARDPGLSSYNEQFF. This chain joins TRBV20-1 and TRBJ2-1, with D perhaps matching TRBD2 (6 bases). Germline V lookup: CDR1 DFQATT, CDR2 SNEGSKA (reference sequence). The CDR3 extends over 16 amino acids. Trimming cost V 3 bases and J 0 bases, with 15 bases left between them.

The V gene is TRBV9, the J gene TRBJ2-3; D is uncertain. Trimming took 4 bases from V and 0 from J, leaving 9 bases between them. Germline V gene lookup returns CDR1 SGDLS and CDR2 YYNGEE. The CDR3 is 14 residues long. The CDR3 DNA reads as TGTGCCAGCAGCACCCCCCCTAGCACAGATACGCAGTATTTT. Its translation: CASSTPPSTDTQYF.

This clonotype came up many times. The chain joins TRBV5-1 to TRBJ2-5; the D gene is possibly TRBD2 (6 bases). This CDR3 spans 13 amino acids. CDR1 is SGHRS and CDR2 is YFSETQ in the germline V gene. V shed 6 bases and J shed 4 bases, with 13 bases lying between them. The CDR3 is CASTRTEGETQYF. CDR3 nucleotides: TGCGCCAGCACTCGGACGGAGGGAGAGACCCAGTACTTC.

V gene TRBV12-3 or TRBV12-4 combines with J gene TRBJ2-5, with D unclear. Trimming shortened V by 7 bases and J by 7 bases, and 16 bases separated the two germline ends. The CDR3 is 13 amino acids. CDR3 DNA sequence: TGTGCCAGCAAAGTATCTCGGACGGGGACCCAGTACTTC. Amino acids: CASKVSRTGTQYF.

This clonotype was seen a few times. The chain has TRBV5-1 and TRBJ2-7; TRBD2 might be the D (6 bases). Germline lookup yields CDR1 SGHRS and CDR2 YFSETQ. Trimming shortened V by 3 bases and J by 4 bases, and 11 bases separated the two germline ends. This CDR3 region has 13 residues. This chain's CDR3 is CASSSDGGYEQYV. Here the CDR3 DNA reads TGCGCCAGCAGCTCCGACGGGGGATACGAGCAGTACGTC.

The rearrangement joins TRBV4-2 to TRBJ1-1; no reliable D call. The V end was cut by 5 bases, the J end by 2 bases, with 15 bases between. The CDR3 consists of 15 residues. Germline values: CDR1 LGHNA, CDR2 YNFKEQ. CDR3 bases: TGTGCCAGCAGCTATGAGGACGGAACCAACACTGAAGCTTTCTTT. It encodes CASSYEDGTNTEAFF.

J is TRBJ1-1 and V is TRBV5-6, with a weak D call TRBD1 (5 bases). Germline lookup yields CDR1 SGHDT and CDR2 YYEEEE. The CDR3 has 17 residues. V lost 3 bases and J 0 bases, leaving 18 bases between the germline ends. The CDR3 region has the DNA TGTGCCAGCAGCTCACTACTAAGTGGGGCCGTGAACACTGAAGCTTTCTTT. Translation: CASSSLLSGAVNTEAFF. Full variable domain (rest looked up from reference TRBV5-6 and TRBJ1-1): DAGVTQSPTHLIKTRGQQVTLRCSPKSGHDTVSWYQQALGQGPQFIFQYYEEEERQRGNFPDRFSGHQFPNYSSELNVNALLLGDSALYLCASSSLLSGAVNTEAFFGQGTRLTVV.

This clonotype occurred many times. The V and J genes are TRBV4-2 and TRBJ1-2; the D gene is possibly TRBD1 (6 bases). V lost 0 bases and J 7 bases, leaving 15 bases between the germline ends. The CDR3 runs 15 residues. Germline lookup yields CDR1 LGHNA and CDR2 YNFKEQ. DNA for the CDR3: TGTGCCAGCAGCCAAGATTGGTCGGGGGCAGTTGGCTACACCTTC. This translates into CASSQDWSGAVGYTF.

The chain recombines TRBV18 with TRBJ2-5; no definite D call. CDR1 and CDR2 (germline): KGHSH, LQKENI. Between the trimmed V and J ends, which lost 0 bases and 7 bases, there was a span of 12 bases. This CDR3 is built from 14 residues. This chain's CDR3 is CASSPPTMVGTQYF. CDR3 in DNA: TGTGCCAGCTCACCACCGACCATGGTCGGGACCCAGTACTTC. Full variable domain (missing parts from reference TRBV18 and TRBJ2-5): NAGVMQNPRHLVRRRGQEARLRCSPMKGHSHVYWYRQLPEEGLKFMVYLQKENIIDESGMPKERFSAEFPKEGPSILRIQQVVRGDSAAYFCASSPPTMVGTQYFGPGTRLLVL.

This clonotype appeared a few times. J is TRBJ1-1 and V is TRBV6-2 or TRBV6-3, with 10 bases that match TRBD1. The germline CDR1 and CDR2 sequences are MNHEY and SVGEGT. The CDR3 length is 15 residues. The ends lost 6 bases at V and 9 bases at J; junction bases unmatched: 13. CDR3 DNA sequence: TGTGCCAGCAGCCCTCCCGGGACAGGGGCCGACAAAGCTTTCTTT. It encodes CASSPPGTGADKAFF.

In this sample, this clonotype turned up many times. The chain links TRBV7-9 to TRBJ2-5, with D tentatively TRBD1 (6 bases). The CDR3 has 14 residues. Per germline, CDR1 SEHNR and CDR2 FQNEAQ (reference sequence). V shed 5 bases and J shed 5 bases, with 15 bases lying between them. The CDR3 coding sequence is TGTGCCAGCAGCCTGACGGGACACTGGGAGACCCAGTACTTC. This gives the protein CASSLTGHWETQYF.

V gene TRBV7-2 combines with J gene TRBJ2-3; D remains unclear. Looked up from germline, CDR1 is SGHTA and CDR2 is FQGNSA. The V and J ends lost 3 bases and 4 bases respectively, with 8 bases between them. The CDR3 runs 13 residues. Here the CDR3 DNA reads TGTGCCAGCAGCTTTATTCGGTCAGATACGCAGTATTTT. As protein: CASSFIRSDTQYF.

The CDR3 bases are TGTGCCAGCAGCCAAGATGCAGGCTACCAAGAGACCCAGTACTTC. Residues: CASSQDAGYQETQYF. This sequence joins TRBV3-1 and TRBJ2-5, with no clear D. V shed 0 bases and J shed 0 bases, with 8 bases lying between them. Looked up from germline, CDR1 is LGHDT and CDR2 is YNNKEL (reference sequence). The CDR3 covers 15 residues.

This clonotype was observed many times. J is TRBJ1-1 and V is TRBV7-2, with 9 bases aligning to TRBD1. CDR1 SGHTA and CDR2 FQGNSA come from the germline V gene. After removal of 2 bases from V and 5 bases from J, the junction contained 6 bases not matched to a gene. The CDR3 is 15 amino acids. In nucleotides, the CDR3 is TGTGCCAGCAGCTTACGGACAGGGGTAGGAACTGAAGCTTTCTTT. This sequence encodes CASSLRTGVGTEAFF.

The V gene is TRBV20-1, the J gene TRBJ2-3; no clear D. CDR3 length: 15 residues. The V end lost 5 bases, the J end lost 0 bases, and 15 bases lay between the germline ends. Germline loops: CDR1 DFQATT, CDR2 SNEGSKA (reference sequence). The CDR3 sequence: CSASPRVSSTDTQYF. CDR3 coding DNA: TGCAGTGCTTCGCCCCGTGTGAGTAGCACAGATACGCAGTATTTT.

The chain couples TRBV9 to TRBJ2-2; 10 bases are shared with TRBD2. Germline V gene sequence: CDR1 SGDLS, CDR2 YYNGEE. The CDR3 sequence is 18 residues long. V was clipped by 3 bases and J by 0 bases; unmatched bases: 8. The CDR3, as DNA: TGTGCCAGCAGCGCTATGTGGACTAGCGGTGCGAACACCGGGGAGCTGTTTTTT. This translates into CASSAMWTSGANTGELFF.

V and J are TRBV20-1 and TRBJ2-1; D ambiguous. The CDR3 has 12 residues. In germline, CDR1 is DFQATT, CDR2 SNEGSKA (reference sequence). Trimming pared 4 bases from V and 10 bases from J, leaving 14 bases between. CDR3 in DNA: TGCAGTGCTACAACTCAGCGAACCGAGCAGTTCTTC. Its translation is CSATTQRTEQFF.

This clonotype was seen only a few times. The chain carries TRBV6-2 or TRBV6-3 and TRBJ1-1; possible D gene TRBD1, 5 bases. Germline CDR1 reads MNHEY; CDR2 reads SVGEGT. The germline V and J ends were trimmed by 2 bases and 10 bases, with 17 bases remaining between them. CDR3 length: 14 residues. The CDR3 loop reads CASSYGPADSGAFF. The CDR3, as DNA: TGTGCCAGCAGTTACGGCCCCGCTGACAGCGGAGCTTTCTTT.